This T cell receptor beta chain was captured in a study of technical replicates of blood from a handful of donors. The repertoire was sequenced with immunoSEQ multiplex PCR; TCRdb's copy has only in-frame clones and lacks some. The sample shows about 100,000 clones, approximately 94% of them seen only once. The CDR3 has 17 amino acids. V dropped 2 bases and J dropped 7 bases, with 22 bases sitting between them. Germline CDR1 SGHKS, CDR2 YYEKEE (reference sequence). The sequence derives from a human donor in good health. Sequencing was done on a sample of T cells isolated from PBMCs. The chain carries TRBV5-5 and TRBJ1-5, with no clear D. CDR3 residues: CASSLNDVGTRRQPQHF. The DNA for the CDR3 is TGTGCCAGCAGCTTAAATGACGTAGGCACGAGGAGGCAGCCCCAGCATTTT.